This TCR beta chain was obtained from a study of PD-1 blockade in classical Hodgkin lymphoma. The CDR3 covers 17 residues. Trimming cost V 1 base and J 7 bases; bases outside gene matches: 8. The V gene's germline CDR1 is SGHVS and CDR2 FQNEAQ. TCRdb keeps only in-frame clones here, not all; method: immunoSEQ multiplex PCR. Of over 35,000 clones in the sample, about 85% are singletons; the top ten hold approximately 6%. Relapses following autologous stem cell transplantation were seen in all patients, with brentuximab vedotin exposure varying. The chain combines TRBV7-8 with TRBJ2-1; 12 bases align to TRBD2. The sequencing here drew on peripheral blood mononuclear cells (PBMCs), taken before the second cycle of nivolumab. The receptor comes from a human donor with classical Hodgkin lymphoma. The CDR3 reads CASSLVQLAGGRNEQFF. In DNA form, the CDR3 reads TGTGCCAGCAGCTTAGTCCAACTAGCGGGGGGCAGGAATGAGCAGTTCTTC.